This T cell receptor (beta chain) was captured in a study of T cells in Graves' hyperthyroidism and ophthalmopathy. Study outcomes and limitations: Clonotypes that were expanded in thyroid above 0.001 mostly appeared in blood too.

This clonotype was seen more than once but under ten times. What it binds is not known. Trimming pared 1 base from V and 8 bases from J, leaving 14 bases between. Germline loops: CDR1 LNHNV, CDR2 YYDKDF (reference sequence). The CDR3 length is 15 residues. The source material, RNA transcripts, was used to amplify TCR beta CDR3 regions. During a first-round RT-PCR of the TCR CDR3, the HTBI primer set was used. TCRdb processed the multiplex PCR reads anew with MiXCR; each CDR3 protein has one entry. Of hundreds of thousands of distinct CDR3 sequences listed, 16% are singletons. Sequencing was done on a sample of blood. The chain has TRBV15 and TRBJ1-4, with no clear D. This clonotype was sampled from a middle-aged woman with Graves' ophthalmopathy. The CDR3 DNA reads as TGTGCCACCAGCAGAGTTGGTGAGGGAATGGAAAAACTGTTTTTT. As protein: CATSRVGEGMEKLFF.